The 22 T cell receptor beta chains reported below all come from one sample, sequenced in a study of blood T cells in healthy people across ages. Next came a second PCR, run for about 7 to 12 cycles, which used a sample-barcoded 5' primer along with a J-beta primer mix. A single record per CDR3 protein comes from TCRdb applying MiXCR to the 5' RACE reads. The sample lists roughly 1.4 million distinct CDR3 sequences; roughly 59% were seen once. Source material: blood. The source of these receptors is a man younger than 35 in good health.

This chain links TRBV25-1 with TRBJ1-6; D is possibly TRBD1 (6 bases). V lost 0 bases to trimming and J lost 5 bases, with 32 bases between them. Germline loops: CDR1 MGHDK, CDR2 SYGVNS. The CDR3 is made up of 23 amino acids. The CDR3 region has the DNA TGTGCCAGCAGTGAATATGCTAGGCGACGGGGGCTCCAAACCGCCCCCGATAATTCACCCCTCCACTTT. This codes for CASSEYARRRGLQTAPDNSPLHF.

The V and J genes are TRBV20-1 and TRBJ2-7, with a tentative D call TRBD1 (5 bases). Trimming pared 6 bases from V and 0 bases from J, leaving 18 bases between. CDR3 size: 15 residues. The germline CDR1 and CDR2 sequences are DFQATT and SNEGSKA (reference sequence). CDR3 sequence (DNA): TGCAGTGCCAGGGTTCGGACCCTCAGCTCCTACGAGCAGTACTTC. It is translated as CSARVRTLSSYEQYF.

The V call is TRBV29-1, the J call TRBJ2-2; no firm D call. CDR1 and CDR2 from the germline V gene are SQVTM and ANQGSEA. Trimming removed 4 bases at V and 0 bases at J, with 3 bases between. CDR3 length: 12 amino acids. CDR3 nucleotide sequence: TGCAGCGTTGTGCCGAACACCGGGGAGCTGTTTTTT. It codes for CSVVPNTGELFF.

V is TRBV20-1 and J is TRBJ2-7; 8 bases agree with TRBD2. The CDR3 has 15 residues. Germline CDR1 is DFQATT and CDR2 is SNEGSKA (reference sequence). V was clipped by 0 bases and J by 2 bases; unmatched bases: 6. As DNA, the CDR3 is TGCAGTGCTAGAGATTCGGGACTAGTCACCTACGAGCAGTACTTC. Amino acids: CSARDSGLVTYEQYF.

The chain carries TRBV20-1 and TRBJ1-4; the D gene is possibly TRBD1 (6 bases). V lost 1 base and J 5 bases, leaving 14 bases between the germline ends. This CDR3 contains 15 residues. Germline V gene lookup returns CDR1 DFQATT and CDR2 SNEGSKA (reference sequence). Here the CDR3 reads CSARGGALGNEKLFF. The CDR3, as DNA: TGCAGTGCTAGAGGGGGGGCCCTGGGGAATGAAAAACTGTTTTTT.

The CDR3 sequence is CATSREAGVGQFF. CDR3 DNA sequence: TGTGCCACCAGCAGAGAGGCAGGAGTTGGGCAGTTCTTC. The rearrangement links TRBV15 to TRBJ2-1; D gene ambiguous. V was shortened by 0 bases and J by 12 bases, with 12 bases between the two germline ends. Germline V lookup: CDR1 LNHNV, CDR2 YYDKDF (reference sequence). The length of the CDR3 is 13 residues.

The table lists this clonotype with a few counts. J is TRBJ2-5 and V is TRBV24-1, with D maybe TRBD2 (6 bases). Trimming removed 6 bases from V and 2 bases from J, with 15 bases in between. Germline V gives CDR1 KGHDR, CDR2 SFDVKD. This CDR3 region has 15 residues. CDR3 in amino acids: CATSFVAVGQETQYF. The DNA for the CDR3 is TGTGCCACCAGTTTTGTAGCGGTGGGTCAAGAGACCCAGTACTTC.

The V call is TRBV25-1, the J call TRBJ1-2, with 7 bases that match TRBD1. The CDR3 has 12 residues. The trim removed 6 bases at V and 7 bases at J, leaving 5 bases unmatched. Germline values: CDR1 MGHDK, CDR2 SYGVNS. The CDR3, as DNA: TGTGCCAGCAGGCAAACAGGGGCTGGCTACACCTTC. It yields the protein CASRQTGAGYTF.

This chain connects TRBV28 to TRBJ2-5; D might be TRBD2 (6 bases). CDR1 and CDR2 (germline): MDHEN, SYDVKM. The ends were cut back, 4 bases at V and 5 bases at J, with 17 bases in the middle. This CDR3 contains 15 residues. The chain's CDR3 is CASSSLSRDSETQYF. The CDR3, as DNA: TGTGCCAGCAGTTCCCTTTCCCGGGACTCTGAGACCCAGTACTTC.

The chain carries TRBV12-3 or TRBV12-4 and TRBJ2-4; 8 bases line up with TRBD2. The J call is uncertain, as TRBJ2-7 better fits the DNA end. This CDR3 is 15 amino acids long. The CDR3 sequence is CASSFTGLAAYEQYF. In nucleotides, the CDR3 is TGTGCCAGCAGCTTTACCGGACTAGCAGCTTACGAGCAGTACTTC.

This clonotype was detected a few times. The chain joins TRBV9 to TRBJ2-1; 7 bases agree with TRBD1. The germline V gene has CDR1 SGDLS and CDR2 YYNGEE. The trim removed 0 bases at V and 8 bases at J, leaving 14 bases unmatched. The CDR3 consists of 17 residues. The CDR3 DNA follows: TGTGCCAGCAGCGTAGGTCTTAGACAGGGAGTCGGGGATGAGCAGTTCTTC. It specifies CASSVGLRQGVGDEQFF.

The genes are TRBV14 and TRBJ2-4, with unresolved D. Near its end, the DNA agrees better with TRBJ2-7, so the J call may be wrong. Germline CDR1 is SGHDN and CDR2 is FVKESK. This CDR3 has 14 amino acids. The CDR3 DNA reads TGTGCCAGCAGCCAAGGGGGAAACATCTACGAGCAGTACTTC. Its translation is CASSQGGNIYEQYF.

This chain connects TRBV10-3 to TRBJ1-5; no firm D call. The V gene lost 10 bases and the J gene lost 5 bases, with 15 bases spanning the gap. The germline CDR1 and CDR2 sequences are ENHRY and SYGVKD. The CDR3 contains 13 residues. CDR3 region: CATARKSDQPQHF. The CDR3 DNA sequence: TGTGCCACCGCTCGAAAGAGTGATCAGCCCCAGCATTTT.

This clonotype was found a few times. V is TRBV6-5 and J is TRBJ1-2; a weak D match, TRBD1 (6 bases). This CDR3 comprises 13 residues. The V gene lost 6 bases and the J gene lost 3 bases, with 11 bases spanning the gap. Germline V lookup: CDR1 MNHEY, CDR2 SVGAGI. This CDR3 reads CASRGGRDYGYTF. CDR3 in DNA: TGTGCCAGCAGAGGGGGACGGGACTATGGCTACACCTTC.

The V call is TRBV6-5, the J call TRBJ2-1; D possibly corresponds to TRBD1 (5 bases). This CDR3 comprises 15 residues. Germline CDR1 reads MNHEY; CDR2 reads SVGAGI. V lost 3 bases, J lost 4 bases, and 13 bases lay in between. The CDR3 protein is CASSYMQGTYNEQFF. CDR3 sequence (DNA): TGTGCCAGCAGTTATATGCAGGGAACATACAATGAGCAGTTCTTC.

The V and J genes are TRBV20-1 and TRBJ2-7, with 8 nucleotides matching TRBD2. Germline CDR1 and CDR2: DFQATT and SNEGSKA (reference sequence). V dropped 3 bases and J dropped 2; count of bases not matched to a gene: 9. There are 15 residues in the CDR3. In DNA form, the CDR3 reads TGCAGTGCTAGTATCGGGGCGGGGGGAACCTACGAGCAGTACTTC. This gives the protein CSASIGAGGTYEQYF.

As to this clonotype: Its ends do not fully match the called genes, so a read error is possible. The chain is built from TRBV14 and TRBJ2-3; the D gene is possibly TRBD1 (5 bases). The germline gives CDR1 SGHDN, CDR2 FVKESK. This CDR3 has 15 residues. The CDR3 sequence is CACSQGAHRADTQYF. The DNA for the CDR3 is TGTGCCTGCAGCCAAGGGGCCCACCGGGCAGATACGCAGTATTTT.

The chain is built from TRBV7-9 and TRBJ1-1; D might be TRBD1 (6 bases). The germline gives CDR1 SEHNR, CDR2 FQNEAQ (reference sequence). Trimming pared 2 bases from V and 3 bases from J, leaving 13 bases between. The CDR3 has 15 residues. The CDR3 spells CASSLQGGIYTEAFF. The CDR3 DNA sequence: TGTGCCAGCAGCTTACAAGGGGGAATATACACTGAAGCTTTCTTT.

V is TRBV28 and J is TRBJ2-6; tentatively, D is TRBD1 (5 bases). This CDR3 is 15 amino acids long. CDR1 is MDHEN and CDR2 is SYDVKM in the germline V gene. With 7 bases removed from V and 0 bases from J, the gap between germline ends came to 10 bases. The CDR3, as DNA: TGTGCCAGCACAAAGCAGGGCTCTGGGGCCAACGTCCTGACTTTC. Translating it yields CASTKQGSGANVLTF.

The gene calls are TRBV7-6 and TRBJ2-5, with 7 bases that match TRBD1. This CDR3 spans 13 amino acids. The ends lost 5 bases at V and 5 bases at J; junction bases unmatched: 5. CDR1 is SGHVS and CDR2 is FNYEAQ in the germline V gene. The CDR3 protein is CASSPTGIETQYF. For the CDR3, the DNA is TGTGCCAGCAGCCCGACAGGGATCGAGACCCAGTACTTC.

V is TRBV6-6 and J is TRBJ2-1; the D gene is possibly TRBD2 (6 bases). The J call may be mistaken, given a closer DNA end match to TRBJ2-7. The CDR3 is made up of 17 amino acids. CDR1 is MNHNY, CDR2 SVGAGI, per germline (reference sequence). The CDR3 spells CASSYSLWGELYNEQYF. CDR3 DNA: TGTGCCAGCAGTTACTCACTATGGGGGGAGCTCTACAATGAGCAGTACTTC.

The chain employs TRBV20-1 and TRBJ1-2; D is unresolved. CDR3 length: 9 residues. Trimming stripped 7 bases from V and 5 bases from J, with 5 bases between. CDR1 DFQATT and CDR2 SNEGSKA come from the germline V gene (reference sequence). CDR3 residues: CSGLYGYTF. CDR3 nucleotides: TGCAGTGGACTTTATGGCTACACCTTC.